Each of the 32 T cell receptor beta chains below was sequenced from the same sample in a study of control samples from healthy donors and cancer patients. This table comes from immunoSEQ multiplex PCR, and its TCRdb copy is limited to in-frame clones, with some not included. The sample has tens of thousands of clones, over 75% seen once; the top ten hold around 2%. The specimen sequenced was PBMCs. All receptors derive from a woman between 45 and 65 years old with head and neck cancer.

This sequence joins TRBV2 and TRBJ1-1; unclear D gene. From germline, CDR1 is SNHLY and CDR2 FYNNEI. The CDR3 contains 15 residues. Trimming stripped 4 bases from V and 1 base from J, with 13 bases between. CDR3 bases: TGTGCCAGCAGTGTAGGTGGAGGGTGGAACACTGAAGCTTTCTTT. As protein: CASSVGGGWNTEAFF.

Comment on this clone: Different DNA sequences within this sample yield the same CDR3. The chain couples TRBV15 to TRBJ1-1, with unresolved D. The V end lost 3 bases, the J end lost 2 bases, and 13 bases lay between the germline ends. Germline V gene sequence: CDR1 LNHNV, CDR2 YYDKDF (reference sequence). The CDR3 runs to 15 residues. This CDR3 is CATSRVGRVNTEAFF. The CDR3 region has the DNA TGTGCCACCAGCAGGGTCGGCAGAGTAAACACTGAAGCTTTCTTT. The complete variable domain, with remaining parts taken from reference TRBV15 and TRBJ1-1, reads DAMVIQNPRYQVTQFGKPVTLSCSQTLNHNVMYWYQQKSSQAPKLLFHYYDKDFNNEADTPDNFQSRRPNTSFCFLDIRSPGLGDTAMYLCATSRVGRVNTEAFFGQGTRLTVV.

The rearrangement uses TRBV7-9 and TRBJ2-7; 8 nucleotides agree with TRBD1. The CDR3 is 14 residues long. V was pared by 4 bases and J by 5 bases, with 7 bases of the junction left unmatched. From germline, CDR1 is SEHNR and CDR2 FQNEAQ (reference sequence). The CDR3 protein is CASSSTGDVDEQYF. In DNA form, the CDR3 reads TGTGCCAGCAGCTCGACAGGGGACGTAGACGAGCAGTACTTC.

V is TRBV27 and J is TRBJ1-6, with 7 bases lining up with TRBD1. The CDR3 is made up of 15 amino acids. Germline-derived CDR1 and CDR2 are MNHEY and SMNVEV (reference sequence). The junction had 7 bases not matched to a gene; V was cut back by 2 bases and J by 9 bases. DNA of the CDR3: TGTGCCAGCAGTTTAGAGGCAGGGGGTGTTTCACCCCTCCACTTT. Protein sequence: CASSLEAGGVSPLHF.

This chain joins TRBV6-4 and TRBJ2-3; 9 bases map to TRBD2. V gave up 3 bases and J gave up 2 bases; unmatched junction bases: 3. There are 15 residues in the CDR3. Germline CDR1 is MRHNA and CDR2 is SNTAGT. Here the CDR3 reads CASSDAGGHTDTQYF. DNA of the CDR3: TGTGCCAGCAGTGATGCGGGGGGGCACACAGATACGCAGTATTTT.

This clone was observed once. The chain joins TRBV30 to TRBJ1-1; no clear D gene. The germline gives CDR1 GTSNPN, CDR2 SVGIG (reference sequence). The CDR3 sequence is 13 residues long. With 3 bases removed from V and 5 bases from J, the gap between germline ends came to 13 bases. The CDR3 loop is CAWRRDFKTEAFF. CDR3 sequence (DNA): TGTGCCTGGAGACGGGATTTTAAGACTGAAGCTTTCTTT.

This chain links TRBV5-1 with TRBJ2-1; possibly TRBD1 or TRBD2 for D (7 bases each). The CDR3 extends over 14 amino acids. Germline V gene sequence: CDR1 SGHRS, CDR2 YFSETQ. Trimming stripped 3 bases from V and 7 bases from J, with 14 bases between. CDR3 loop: CASSWGEGANEQFF. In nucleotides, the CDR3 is TGCGCCAGCAGCTGGGGGGAGGGGGCGAATGAGCAGTTCTTC.

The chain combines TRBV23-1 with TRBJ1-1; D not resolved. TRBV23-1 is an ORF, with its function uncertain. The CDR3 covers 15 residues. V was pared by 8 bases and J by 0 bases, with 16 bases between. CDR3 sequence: CASPRSPGMNTEAFF. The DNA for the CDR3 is TGCGCCAGCCCTCGCTCCCCCGGGATGAACACTGAAGCTTTCTTT.

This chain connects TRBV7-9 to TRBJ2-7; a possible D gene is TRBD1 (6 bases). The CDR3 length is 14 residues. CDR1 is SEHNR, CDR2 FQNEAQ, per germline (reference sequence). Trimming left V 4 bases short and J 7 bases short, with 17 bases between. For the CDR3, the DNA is TGTGCCAGCAGCTCCTCTTGGGGGCAAGGGGAGCAGTACTTC. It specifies CASSSSWGQGEQYF.

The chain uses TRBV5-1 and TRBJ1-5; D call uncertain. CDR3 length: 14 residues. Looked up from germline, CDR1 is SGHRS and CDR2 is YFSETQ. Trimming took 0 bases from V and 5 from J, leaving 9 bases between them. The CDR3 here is CASSLGGPDQPQHF. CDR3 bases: TGCGCCAGCAGCTTGGGAGGACCGGATCAGCCCCAGCATTTT. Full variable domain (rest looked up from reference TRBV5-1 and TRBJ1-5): KAGVTQTPRYLIKTRGQQVTLSCSPISGHRSVSWYQQTPGQGLQFLFEYFSETQRNKGNFPGRFSGRQFSNSRSEMNVSTLELGDSALYLCASSLGGPDQPQHFGDGTRLSIL.

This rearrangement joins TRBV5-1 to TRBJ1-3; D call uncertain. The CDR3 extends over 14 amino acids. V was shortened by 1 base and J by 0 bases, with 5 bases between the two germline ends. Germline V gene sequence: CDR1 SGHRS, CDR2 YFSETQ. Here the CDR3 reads CASSLTASGNTIYF. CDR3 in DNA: TGCGCCAGCAGCTTGACAGCCTCTGGAAACACCATATATTTT.

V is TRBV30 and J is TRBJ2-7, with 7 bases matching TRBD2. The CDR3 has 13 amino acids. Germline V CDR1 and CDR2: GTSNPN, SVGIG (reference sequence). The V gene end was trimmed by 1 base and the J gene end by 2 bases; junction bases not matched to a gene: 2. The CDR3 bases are TGTGCCTGGAGTGAGGGGAGGGCCTACGAGCAGTACTTC. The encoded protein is CAWSEGRAYEQYF. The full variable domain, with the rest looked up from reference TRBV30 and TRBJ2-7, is SQTIHQWPATLVQPVGSPLSLECTVEGTSNPNLYWYRQAAGRGLQLLFYSVGIGQISSEVPQNLSASRPQDRQFILSSKKLLLSDSGFYLCAWSEGRAYEQYFGPGTRLTVT.

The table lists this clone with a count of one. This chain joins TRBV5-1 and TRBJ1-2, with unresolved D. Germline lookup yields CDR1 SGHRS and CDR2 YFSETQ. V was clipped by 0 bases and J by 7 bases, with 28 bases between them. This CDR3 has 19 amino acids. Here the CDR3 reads CASSLGASSTSYAGRGYTF. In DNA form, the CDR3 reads TGCGCCAGCAGCTTGGGGGCCTCCTCTACCTCCTACGCAGGACGTGGCTACACCTTC.

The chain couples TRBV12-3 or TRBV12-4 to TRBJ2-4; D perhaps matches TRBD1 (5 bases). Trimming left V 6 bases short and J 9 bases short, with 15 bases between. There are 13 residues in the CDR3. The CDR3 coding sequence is TGTGCCAGCAGCTCTTCGACAGAATTCATTCAGTACTTC. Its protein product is CASSSSTEFIQYF.

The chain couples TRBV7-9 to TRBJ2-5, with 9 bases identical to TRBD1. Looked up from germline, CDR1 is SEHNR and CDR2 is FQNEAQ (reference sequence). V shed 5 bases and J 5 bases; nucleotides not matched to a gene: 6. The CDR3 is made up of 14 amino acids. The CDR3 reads CASSLGQGIETQYF. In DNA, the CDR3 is TGTGCCAGCAGCCTCGGACAGGGGATTGAGACCCAGTACTTC.

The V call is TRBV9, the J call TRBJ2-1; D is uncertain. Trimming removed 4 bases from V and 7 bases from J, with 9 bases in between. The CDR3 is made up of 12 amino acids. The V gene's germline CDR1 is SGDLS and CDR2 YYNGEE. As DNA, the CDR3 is TGTGCCAGCAGCTCCCAGTATAATGAGCAGTTCTTC. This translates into CASSSQYNEQFF.

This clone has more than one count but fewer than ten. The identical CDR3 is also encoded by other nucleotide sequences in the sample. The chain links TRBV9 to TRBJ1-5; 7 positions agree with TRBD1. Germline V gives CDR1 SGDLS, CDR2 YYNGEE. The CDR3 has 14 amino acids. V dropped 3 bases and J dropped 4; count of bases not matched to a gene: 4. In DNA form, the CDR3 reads TGTGCCAGCAGCGCCGGGACAGTTAATCAGCCCCAGCATTTT. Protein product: CASSAGTVNQPQHF. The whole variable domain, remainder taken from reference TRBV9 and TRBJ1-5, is DSGVTQTPKHLITATGQRVTLRCSPRSGDLSVYWYQQSLDQGLQFLIQYYNGEERAKGNILERFSAQQFPDLHSELNLSSLELGDSALYFCASSAGTVNQPQHFGDGTRLSIL.

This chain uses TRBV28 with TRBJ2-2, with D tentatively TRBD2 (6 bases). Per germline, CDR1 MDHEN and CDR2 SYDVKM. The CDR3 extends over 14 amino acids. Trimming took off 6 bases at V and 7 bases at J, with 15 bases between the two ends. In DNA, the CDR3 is TGTGCCAGCAGCCGGGACTCCCGATACGGGGAGCTGTTTTTT. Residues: CASSRDSRYGELFF.

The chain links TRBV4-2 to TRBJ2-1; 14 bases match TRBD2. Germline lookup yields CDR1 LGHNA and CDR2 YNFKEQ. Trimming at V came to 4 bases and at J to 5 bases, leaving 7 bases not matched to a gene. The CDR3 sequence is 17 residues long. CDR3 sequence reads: CASSLRLAGGPNNEQFF. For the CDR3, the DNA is TGTGCCAGCAGCCTTAGACTAGCGGGGGGGCCTAACAATGAGCAGTTCTTC.

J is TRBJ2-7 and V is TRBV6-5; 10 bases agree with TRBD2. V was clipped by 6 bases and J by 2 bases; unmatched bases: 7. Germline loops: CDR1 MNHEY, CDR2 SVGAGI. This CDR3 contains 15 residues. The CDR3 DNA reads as TGTGCCAGCAGACTAGCGGGGTCCACCCCCTACGAGCAGTACTTC. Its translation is CASRLAGSTPYEQYF.

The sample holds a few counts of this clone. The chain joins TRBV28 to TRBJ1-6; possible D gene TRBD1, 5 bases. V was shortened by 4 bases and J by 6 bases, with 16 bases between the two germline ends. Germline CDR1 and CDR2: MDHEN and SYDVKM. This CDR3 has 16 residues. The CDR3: CASSSLRGGGNSPLHF. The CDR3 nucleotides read TGTGCCAGCAGTTCCCTAAGGGGAGGCGGTAATTCACCCCTCCACTTT.

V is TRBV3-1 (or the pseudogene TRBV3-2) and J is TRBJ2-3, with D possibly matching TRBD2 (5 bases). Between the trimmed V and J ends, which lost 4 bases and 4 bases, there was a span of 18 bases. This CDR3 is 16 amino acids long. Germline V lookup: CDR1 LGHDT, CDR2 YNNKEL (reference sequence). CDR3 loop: CASSRSDSPAADTQYF. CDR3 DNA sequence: TGTGCCAGCAGCCGATCGGACTCCCCCGCGGCAGATACGCAGTATTTT.

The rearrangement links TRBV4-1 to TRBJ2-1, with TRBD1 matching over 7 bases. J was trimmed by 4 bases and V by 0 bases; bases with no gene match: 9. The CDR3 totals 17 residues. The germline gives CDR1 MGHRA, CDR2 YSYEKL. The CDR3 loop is CASSQDPAGGLYNEQFF. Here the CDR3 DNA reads TGCGCCAGCAGCCAAGATCCCGCAGGGGGATTGTACAATGAGCAGTTCTTC.

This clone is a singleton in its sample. The CDR3 region has the DNA TGCGCCAGCAGCCAGTGGGGGCTAGGTGAAAAACTGTTTTTT. Its translation: CASSQWGLGEKLFF. The chain couples TRBV4-1 to TRBJ1-4; D may be TRBD1 (6 bases). Germline values: CDR1 MGHRA, CDR2 YSYEKL. There are 14 residues in the CDR3. Between the trimmed V and J ends, which lost 3 bases and 7 bases, there was a span of 12 bases.

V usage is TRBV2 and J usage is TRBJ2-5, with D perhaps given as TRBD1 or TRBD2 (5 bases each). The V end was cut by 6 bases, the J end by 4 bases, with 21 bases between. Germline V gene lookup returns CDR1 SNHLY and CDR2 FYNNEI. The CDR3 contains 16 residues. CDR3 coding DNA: TGTGCCAGCAGCCGAGATACGGGACCCTTGAGAGAGACCCAGTACTTC. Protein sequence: CASSRDTGPLRETQYF.

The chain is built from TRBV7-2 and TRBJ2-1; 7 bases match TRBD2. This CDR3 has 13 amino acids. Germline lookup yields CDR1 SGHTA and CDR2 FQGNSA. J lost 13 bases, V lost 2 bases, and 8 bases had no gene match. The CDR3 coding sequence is TGTGCCAGCAGCTTAAGGCTAGCGGAGATTCAGTTCTTC. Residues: CASSLRLAEIQFF.

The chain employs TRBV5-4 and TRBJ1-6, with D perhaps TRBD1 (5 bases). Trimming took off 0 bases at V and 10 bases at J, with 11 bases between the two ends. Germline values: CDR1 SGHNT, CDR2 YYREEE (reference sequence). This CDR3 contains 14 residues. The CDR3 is CASSLGSGRSPLHF. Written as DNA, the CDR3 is TGTGCCAGCAGCTTGGGGTCAGGGCGGTCACCCCTCCACTTT.

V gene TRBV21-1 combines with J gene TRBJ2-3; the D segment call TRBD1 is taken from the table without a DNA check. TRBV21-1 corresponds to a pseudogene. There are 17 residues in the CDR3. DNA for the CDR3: TGTGCCAGCAGCAAAAGGGGAACAGACCAGTGCACAGATACGCAGTATTTT. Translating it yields CASSKRGTDQCTDTQYF.

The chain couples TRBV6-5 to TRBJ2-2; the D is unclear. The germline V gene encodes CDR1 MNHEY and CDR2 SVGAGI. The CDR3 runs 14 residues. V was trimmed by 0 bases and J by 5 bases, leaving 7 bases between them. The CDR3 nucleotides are TGTGCCAGCAGTTACTCGATACTGACCGGGGAGCTGTTTTTT. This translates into CASSYSILTGELFF.

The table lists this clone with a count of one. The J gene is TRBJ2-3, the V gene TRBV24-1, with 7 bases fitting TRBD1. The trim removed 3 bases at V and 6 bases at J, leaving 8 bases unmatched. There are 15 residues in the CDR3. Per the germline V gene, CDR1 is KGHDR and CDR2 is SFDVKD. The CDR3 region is CATSDPGQEMDTQYF. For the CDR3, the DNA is TGTGCCACCAGTGATCCCGGACAGGAAATGGATACGCAGTATTTT.

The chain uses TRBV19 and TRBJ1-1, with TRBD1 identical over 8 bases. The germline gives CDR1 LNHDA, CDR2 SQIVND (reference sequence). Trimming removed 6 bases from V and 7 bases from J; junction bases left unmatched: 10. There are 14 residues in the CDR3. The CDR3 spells CASSPGQEPFEAFF. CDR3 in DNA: TGTGCCAGTAGCCCGGGACAGGAGCCCTTTGAAGCTTTCTTT.

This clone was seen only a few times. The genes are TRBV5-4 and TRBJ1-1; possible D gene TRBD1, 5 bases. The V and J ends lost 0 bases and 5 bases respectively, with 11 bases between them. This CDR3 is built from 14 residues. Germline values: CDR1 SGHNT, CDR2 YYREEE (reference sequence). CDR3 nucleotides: TGTGCCAGCAGCTTGGAAACAGGTGGGACTGAAGCTTTCTTT. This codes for CASSLETGGTEAFF.